This T cell receptor beta chain was retrieved from a study of CD4 T cells in relation to SARS-CoV-2 and coronaviruses. Background on the study: TCR beta CDR3s were sequenced after approximately ten-day antigen culture of PBMCs.

Concerning this clone: The antigen is not known.

The CDR3 runs 13 residues. V was pared by 6 bases and J by 4 bases, with 10 bases between. CDR1 and CDR2 from the germline V gene are MNHEY and SVGAGI. Unexposed donor CD4+ T cells date from about 2011-2018, before the COVID-19 pandemic. Isolation of CD4+ T cells took place after 10 days in culture. As cell numbers allowed, unexposed-donor CD4+ T cells faced SARS-CoV-2 S/N and four cold-coronavirus spikes. Profiled with immunoSEQ multiplex PCR; TCRdb holds only in-frame clones, not every one. The table records more than 20,000 clones, 76% of them present only once. Sequenced: CD4+ T cells from PBMCs, cultured in vitro. This sequence was found in a human donor in good health. This chain joins TRBV6-5 and TRBJ1-5, with D possibly matching TRBD1 (6 bases). CDR3 sequence (DNA): TGTGCCAGCAGCGGGACATTTAATCAGCCCCAGCATTTT. It codes for CASSGTFNQPQHF.